This T cell receptor (beta chain) was captured by sequencing in a study of CD8 T cells in Susac syndrome (dated by TCRdb to about 2019). In the study overall: The study used repertoire sequencing to test whether antigen drove CD8+ T cell activation and differentiation in Susac syndrome. CD8+ T cell repertoire clonality was compared between eleven to twelve healthy donors, about 14 Susac syndrome patients and approximately 16 multiple sclerosis patients. Results and caveats for the whole study, not just this receptor: The number of individuals in the TCR sequencing and HLA analysis was recognized as being relatively small.

A word on this clonotype: Which antigen it targets is not known. No quality values exist for individual bases; no much larger clone is one base distant.

Via the germline V gene, CDR1 is SGHRS and CDR2 YFSETQ. The CDR3 holds 16 amino acids from the cysteine to the phenylalanine. The kept DNA is CDR3 alone, 48 bases in frame from the first base. V is cut back by 4 bases and J by 3 bases, with 11 bases in the junction unmatched. Peripheral blood CD8+ and CD4+ T cells from healthy donors, Susac syndrome patients and multiple sclerosis patients were profiled using high-throughput TCR beta sequencing. Treatment-naive patients with stable or active relapsing-remitting disease fulfilling revised McDonald criteria were used as multiple sclerosis controls. Bulk CD8+ and CD4+ T cells were purified magnetically by negative isolation, whereas CD8+ TEMRA cells were enriched by FACS. Blood was drawn into EDTA tubes, processed within 24 hours, and PBMCs were isolated by density gradient centrifugation. PBMCs intended for TCR sequencing were frozen in liquid nitrogen and were later thawed in a 37 degrees C water bath. The sorted or isolated CD4+, CD8+ and CD8+ TEMRA cells had a purity of 90% or higher.

RNA was extracted using the RNeasy kit, and about 0.5 to 1 ug of the RNA was reverse transcribed with random hexamers. The immunoSEQ multiplex PCR assay, covering 54 Vbeta and 13 Jbeta segments, was used to amplify TCR beta CDR3 regions. PCR amplification bias was corrected by using a synthetic template baseline for primer optimization and computational correction. On the study's bioinformatics: Only productive sequences were kept, with reads annotated to V, D and J genes according to IMGT and analyzed in immunoSEQ Analyzer. Clonality was calculated as one minus the Shannon entropy normalized by log2 of the number of productive unique sequences. Public and private clones were assessed among the 100 most prevalent clones of each patient and control. A clone was defined as Susac-specific if it was absent from the healthy and MS cohorts, from around 960 published viral clones and from other ImmuneACCESS disease sequences. TCRdb reprocessing: public reads trimmed at Q25 with fastp, clones called with MiXCR, in-frame beta chains kept. Each record represents a unique CDR3 protein, reported with the most common genes and DNA among its rows. Clone size and V and J calls follow TCRdb, not the original study. Present in this sample are some 300,000 distinct CDR3 sequences, about nine tenths of which were seen just once. Roughly 0.17% of the sample rests with the top ten.

The rearranged segments are TRBV5-1 and TRBJ2-7, with 9 middle bases fitting TRBD1. Source material: CD8+ T cells from PBMCs. This clonotype was sampled from a human donor with multiple sclerosis. CDR3 protein: CASSPRNGTGFYEQYF. The DNA sequence reads TGCGCCAGCAGCCCCCGGAACGGGACAGGGTTCTACGAGCAGTACTTC.